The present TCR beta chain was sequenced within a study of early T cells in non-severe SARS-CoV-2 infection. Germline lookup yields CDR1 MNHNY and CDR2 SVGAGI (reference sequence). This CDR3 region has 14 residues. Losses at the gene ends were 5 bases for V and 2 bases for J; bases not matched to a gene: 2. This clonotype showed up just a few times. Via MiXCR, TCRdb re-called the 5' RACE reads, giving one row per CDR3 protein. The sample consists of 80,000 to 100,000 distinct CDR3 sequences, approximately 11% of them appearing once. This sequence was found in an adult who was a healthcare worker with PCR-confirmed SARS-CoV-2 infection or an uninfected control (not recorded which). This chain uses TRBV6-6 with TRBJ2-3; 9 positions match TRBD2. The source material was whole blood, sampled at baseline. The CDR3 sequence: CASSIAGATDTQYF. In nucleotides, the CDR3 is TGTGCCAGCAGTATAGCGGGGGCCACAGATACGCAGTATTTT.